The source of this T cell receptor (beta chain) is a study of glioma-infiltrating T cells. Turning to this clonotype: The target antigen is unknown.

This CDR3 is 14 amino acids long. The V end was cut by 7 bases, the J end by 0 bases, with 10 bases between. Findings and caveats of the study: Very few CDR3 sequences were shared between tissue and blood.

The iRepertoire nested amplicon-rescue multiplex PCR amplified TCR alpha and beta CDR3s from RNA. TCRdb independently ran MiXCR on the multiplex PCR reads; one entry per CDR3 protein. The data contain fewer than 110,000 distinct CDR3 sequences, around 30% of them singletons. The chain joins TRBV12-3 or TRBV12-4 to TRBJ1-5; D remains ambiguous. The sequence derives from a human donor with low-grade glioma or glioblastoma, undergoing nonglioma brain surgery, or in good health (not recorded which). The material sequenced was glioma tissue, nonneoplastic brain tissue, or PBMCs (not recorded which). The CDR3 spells CASTFGASNQPQHF. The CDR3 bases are TGTGCCAGCACATTTGGAGCTAGCAATCAGCCCCAGCATTTT.